The subject of this entry is one T cell receptor beta chain. The sample comes from a study of blood T cell repertoires in COVID-19. On the study more broadly: Whether acute or convalescent, the COVID-19 samples came from the United States, Italy and Spain. From T cells, B-cell-depleted T cells, or PBMCs came the material, which was cDNA or gDNA.

Germline V lookup: CDR1 SGHVS, CDR2 FNYEAQ. V was trimmed by 5 bases and J by 6 bases, leaving 7 bases between them. The CDR3 covers 12 residues. Sequencing was performed with immunoSEQ multiplex PCR; in TCRdb, only in-frame clones are kept and a portion is missing. The top ten clones hold about 1.8% of a sample with 95,000 to 120,000 clones, roughly 70% of them seen once. This clonotype was obtained from a woman aged 40 to 50 with acute or convalescent COVID-19. The rearrangement uses TRBV7-6 and TRBJ2-2; D call uncertain. The sample comprised peripheral blood. Written as DNA, the CDR3 is TGTGCCAGCAGCCCCCTCGCCGGGGAGCTGTTTTTT. Its protein product is CASSPLAGELFF. Drawing the rest from reference TRBV7-6 and TRBJ2-2, the complete variable domain is GAGVSQSPRYKVTKRGQDVALRCDPISGHVSLYWYRQALGQGPEFLTYFNYEAQQDKSGLPNDRFSAERPEGSISTLTIQRTEQRDSAMYRCASSPLAGELFFGEGSRLTVL.